The 30 T cell receptor beta chains below were found in one sample sequenced in a study of T-cell reconstitution after alpha-beta-depleted transplantation in children. The authors prepared the TCRbeta library with unique molecular identifiers. TCRdb reprocessed the PCR reads with MiXCR, giving one entry per CDR3 protein. Of 200,000 to 250,000 distinct CDR3 sequences listed, about a tenth are singletons. Sequencing was performed on PBMCs, taken before TCRalphabeta/CD19-depleted stem cell transplant. The receptors were sampled from a child in the first two years of life with acute myeloid leukemia, due to receive a stem cell transplant.

This clonotype has ten or more counts. The chain has TRBV4-2 and TRBJ1-4; TRBD1 aligns across 7 bases. Trimming took 0 bases from V and 5 from J; bases not matched to a gene: 6. CDR1 is LGHNA and CDR2 is YNFKEQ in the germline V gene. The CDR3 runs to 16 residues. Here the CDR3 DNA reads TGTGCCAGCAGCCAAGATCTGCGAGGGGGCAATGAAAAACTGTTTTTT. Its protein is CASSQDLRGGNEKLFF.

At least ten counts were recorded for this clonotype. This rearrangement joins TRBV29-1 to TRBJ1-2; 10 nucleotides align to TRBD1. With V trimmed by 6 bases and J by 4 bases, 2 bases remained unmatched. This CDR3 is built from 12 residues. Per the germline V gene, CDR1 is SQVTM and CDR2 is ANQGSEA. This chain's CDR3 is CSVGQGVYGYTF. DNA for the CDR3: TGCAGCGTCGGACAGGGGGTCTATGGCTACACCTTC.

This clonotype was seen many times. The gene calls are TRBV5-1 and TRBJ2-3; possible D gene TRBD1, 5 bases. The germline V and J ends were trimmed by 7 bases and 6 bases, with 15 bases remaining between them. The length of the CDR3 is 13 residues. CDR1 and CDR2 (germline): SGHRS, YFSETQ. This CDR3 reads CASSPQEGDTQYF. For the CDR3, the DNA is TGCGCCAGCTCGCCACAGGAAGGGGATACGCAGTATTTT.

This clonotype has a count of ten or more. This rearrangement joins TRBV6-1 to TRBJ1-1, with D tentatively TRBD1 (6 bases). The CDR3 length is 14 residues. Between the trimmed V and J ends, which lost 6 bases and 2 bases, there was a span of 13 bases. The germline V gene has CDR1 MNHNS and CDR2 SASEGT. As DNA, the CDR3 is TGTGCCAGCAGCTTCGGGACACCTAACACTGAAGCTTTCTTT. Translated: CASSFGTPNTEAFF.

Ten or more counts support this clonotype. The chain combines TRBV7-8 with TRBJ1-4; 7 nucleotides line up with TRBD1. Per germline, CDR1 SGHVS and CDR2 FQNEAQ. V trimming: 5 bases; J trimming: 8 bases; junction bases outside the gene matches: 8. The CDR3 consists of 14 residues. CDR3 amino acids: CASSPTGNEEKLFF. The CDR3 DNA sequence: TGTGCCAGCAGCCCGACAGGGAATGAGGAAAAACTGTTTTTT. The full variable domain, rest sourced from reference TRBV7-8 and TRBJ1-4, is GAGVSQSPRYKVAKRGQDVALRCDPISGHVSLFWYQQALGQGPEFLTYFQNEAQLDKSGLPSDRFFAERPEGSVSTLKIQRTQQEDSAVYLCASSPTGNEEKLFFGSGTQLSVL.

This clonotype was counted at least ten times. This rearrangement joins TRBV12-3 or TRBV12-4 to TRBJ1-2; TRBD1 might be the D (5 bases). Trimming pared 6 bases from V and 6 bases from J, leaving 14 bases between. This CDR3 region has 13 residues. The CDR3 loop reads CASRPRTRNGYTF. The CDR3 DNA reads as TGTGCCAGCAGACCCCGGACACGAAATGGCTACACCTTC.

This clonotype has at least ten counts. The rearrangement links TRBV6-5 to TRBJ1-1; a weak D match, TRBD1 (5 bases). Germline-derived CDR1 and CDR2 are MNHEY and SVGAGI. This CDR3 has 19 amino acids. V was cut by 0 bases and J by 1 base, with 21 bases left in between. The CDR3 here is CASSYSYFGGTYRNTEAFF. Written as DNA, the CDR3 is TGTGCCAGCAGTTACTCGTATTTCGGGGGAACTTATAGGAACACTGAAGCTTTCTTT.

This clonotype was observed many times. The J gene is TRBJ2-3, the V gene TRBV5-1; 7 positions agree with TRBD2. CDR3 length: 18 amino acids. The V gene end was trimmed by 4 bases and the J gene end by 2 bases; junction bases not matched to a gene: 16. Germline V gene lookup returns CDR1 SGHRS and CDR2 YFSETQ. For the CDR3, the DNA is TGCGCCAGCAGCAGCCCGGGACTACTTAGACCTAACACAGATACGCAGTATTTT. Protein sequence: CASSSPGLLRPNTDTQYF.

This clonotype was observed many times. The chain employs TRBV4-1 and TRBJ1-1; D is perhaps TRBD1 (6 bases). This CDR3 is built from 14 residues. V was cut by 1 base and J by 0 bases, with 6 bases left in between. CDR1 is MGHRA and CDR2 is YSYEKL in the germline V gene. CDR3 in DNA: TGCGCCAGCAGCCAAGGACAGGTGAACACTGAAGCTTTCTTT. Translated, it gives CASSQGQVNTEAFF.

The table lists this clonotype with a few counts. The chain employs TRBV2 and TRBJ1-1; D remains unclear. Between the trimmed V and J ends, which lost 7 bases and 11 bases, there was a span of 17 bases. CDR3 length equals 12 residues. The germline CDR1 and CDR2 sequences are SNHLY and FYNNEI. CDR3 nucleotide sequence: TGTGCCAGCACCGAGACACGTCCCAGCGCTTTCTTT. Its translation: CASTETRPSAFF.

Worth noting for this clonotype: A read error may explain this, as a much larger clone is one base away. The J gene is TRBJ1-5, the V gene TRBV30; TRBD1 matches 8 bases. Germline CDR1 is GTSNPN and CDR2 is SVGIG (reference sequence). Germline trimming cut 4 bases from V and 4 bases from J; bases unmatched to any gene: 3. This CDR3 contains 13 residues. As DNA, the CDR3 is TGTGCCTGGACGGGACAGGAGAATCAGCCCCAGCATTTT. Amino acid sequence: CAWTGQENQPQHF.

This clonotype was picked up many times. The chain uses TRBV28 and TRBJ1-1; D perhaps matches TRBD1 (6 bases). In germline, CDR1 is MDHEN, CDR2 SYDVKM. V was trimmed by 10 bases and J by 7 bases, leaving 19 bases between them. This CDR3 is built from 13 residues. The CDR3 protein is CATTISGVGEAFF. The CDR3, as DNA: TGTGCCACCACCATTTCAGGGGTAGGTGAAGCTTTCTTT.

The table lists this clonotype with many counts. The chain combines TRBV30 with TRBJ1-1, with 7 bases that match TRBD1. The ends lost 7 bases at V and 1 base at J; junction bases unmatched: 6. This CDR3 contains 13 residues. Germline-derived CDR1 and CDR2 are GTSNPN and SVGIG (reference sequence). The CDR3 DNA is TGTGCCTTCGGTCGGACAGGGAACACTGAAGCTTTCTTT. This codes for CAFGRTGNTEAFF.

This clonotype was seen ten or more times. The genes are TRBV20-1 and TRBJ2-7; D remains ambiguous. V gave up 3 bases and J gave up 0 bases, with 12 bases separating them. CDR1 and CDR2 (germline): DFQATT, SNEGSKA (reference sequence). This CDR3 spans 14 amino acids. In DNA form, the CDR3 reads TGCAGTGCTAGGTCCCCGGCCCACTCCTACGAGCAGTACTTC. Encoded protein: CSARSPAHSYEQYF.

This clonotype occurred many times. V is TRBV5-1 and J is TRBJ1-2; D remains unclear. The CDR3 contains 15 residues. Germline V gene data show CDR1 as SGHRS and CDR2 as YFSETQ. Between the trimmed V and J ends, which lost 0 bases and 7 bases, there was a span of 16 bases. Here the CDR3 reads CASSLDSGKLGGYTF. CDR3 coding DNA: TGCGCCAGCAGCTTGGACAGCGGGAAGTTAGGTGGCTACACCTTC.

This clonotype was picked up many times. The chain has TRBV20-1 and TRBJ2-7; D tentatively fits TRBD1 or TRBD2 (5 bases each). Germline CDR1 DFQATT, CDR2 SNEGSKA (reference sequence). V was clipped by 2 bases and J by 7 bases, with 12 bases between them. The CDR3 covers 12 residues. CDR3 DNA sequence: TGCAGTGCTAGATCGGGGCGGAGTGAGCAGTACTTC. It codes for CSARSGRSEQYF.

The rearrangement links TRBV5-4 to TRBJ2-5, with a tentative D call TRBD1 (5 bases). The germline V and J ends were trimmed by 0 bases and 5 bases, with 14 bases remaining between them. CDR1 is SGHNT, CDR2 YYREEE, per germline (reference sequence). CDR3 length: 15 amino acids. DNA of the CDR3: TGTGCCAGCAGCTTGGCAGGGTCTCGGTCGGAGACCCAGTACTTC. It specifies CASSLAGSRSETQYF.

This clonotype has ten or more counts. V gene TRBV10-3 combines with J gene TRBJ2-6; 10 bases fit TRBD1. Germline V gene lookup returns CDR1 ENHRY and CDR2 SYGVKD. The CDR3 contains 17 residues. V lost 6 bases, J lost 4 bases, and 9 bases stayed unmatched. CDR3 amino acids: CAISPGTGAPGANVLTF. As DNA, the CDR3 is TGTGCCATCAGCCCAGGGACAGGGGCGCCGGGGGCCAACGTCCTGACTTTC.

This clonotype was recorded at least ten times. The J gene is TRBJ1-1, the V gene TRBV7-9; TRBD1 aligns across 7 bases. This CDR3 spans 14 amino acids. V trimming: 3 bases; J trimming: 5 bases; junction bases outside the gene matches: 6. Germline-derived CDR1 and CDR2 are SEHNR and FQNEAQ (reference sequence). The CDR3, as DNA: TGTGCCAGCAGCTTCAGGGGGACCCAGACTGAAGCTTTCTTT. Translation gives CASSFRGTQTEAFF.

There are many counts of this clonotype. The chain uses TRBV5-1 and TRBJ2-7; D call uncertain. V lost 0 bases and J 0 bases, leaving 7 bases between the germline ends. The CDR3 length is 14 residues. From germline, CDR1 is SGHRS and CDR2 YFSETQ. This CDR3 is CASSLEEYSYEQYF. The DNA for the CDR3 is TGCGCCAGCAGCTTGGAAGAGTACTCCTACGAGCAGTACTTC. Drawing the rest from reference TRBV5-1 and TRBJ2-7, the complete variable domain is KAGVTQTPRYLIKTRGQQVTLSCSPISGHRSVSWYQQTPGQGLQFLFEYFSETQRNKGNFPGRFSGRQFSNSRSEMNVSTLELGDSALYLCASSLEEYSYEQYFGPGTRLTVT.

The sample holds many counts of this clonotype. The chain is built from TRBV28 and TRBJ2-2; D not certain. This CDR3 is built from 14 residues. The V gene lost 2 bases and the J gene lost 2 bases, with 6 bases spanning the gap. Per the germline V gene, CDR1 is MDHEN and CDR2 is SYDVKM. The CDR3 DNA follows: TGTGCCAGCAGTTTAGTGCCTAACACCGGGGAGCTGTTTTTT. It yields the protein CASSLVPNTGELFF. The full variable domain, rest sourced from reference TRBV28 and TRBJ2-2, is DVKVTQSSRYLVKRTGEKVFLECVQDMDHENMFWYRQDPGLGLRLIYFSYDVKMKEKGDIPEGYSVSREKKERFSLILESASTNQTSMYLCASSLVPNTGELFFGEGSRLTVL.

V is TRBV6-1 and J is TRBJ1-1; D call uncertain. CDR3 size: 13 residues. V lost 7 bases and J 1 base, leaving 10 bases between the germline ends. Per the germline V gene, CDR1 is MNHNS and CDR2 is SASEGT. The chain's CDR3 is CASTKDWNTEAFF. For the CDR3, the DNA is TGTGCCAGCACCAAGGACTGGAACACTGAAGCTTTCTTT.

The sample holds many counts of this clonotype. The chain recombines TRBV28 with TRBJ2-7, with D hard to call. V was cut by 4 bases and J by 0 bases, with 16 bases left in between. CDR3 size: 16 residues. The germline V gene encodes CDR1 MDHEN and CDR2 SYDVKM. In DNA, the CDR3 is TGTGCCAGCAGTTCCGGATTCCTAGGCAGCTCCTACGAGCAGTACTTC. It specifies CASSSGFLGSSYEQYF.

This clonotype was observed a single time. The chain joins TRBV6-1 to TRBJ2-5; TRBD1 might be the D (7 bases). V lost 10 bases and J 5 bases, leaving 26 bases between the germline ends. Germline V gene sequence: CDR1 MNHNS, CDR2 SASEGT. The CDR3 length is 16 residues. This chain's CDR3 is CATSSGGQPLGETQYF. The CDR3 bases are TGTGCCACATCTTCAGGGGGGCAACCCTTAGGGGAGACCCAGTACTTC.

This clonotype has at least ten counts. The chain carries TRBV20-1 and TRBJ2-7; 7 bases agree with TRBD1. CDR1 is DFQATT and CDR2 is SNEGSKA in the germline V gene (reference sequence). V lost 4 bases and J lost 6; bases outside the gene matches: 6. This CDR3 is built from 12 residues. The CDR3 region is CSANRPGGEQYF. In nucleotides, the CDR3 is TGCAGTGCTAACCGACCAGGGGGCGAGCAGTACTTC.

This clonotype has at least ten counts. The chain joins TRBV6-1 to TRBJ2-7; D remains ambiguous. Between the trimmed V and J ends, which lost 6 bases and 0 bases, there was a span of 9 bases. The CDR3 is made up of 13 amino acids. The V gene's germline CDR1 is MNHNS and CDR2 SASEGT. The CDR3 is CASRTPHSYEQYF. As DNA, the CDR3 is TGTGCCAGCAGGACACCCCACTCCTACGAGCAGTACTTC.

Comments on this clonotype: At one end the junction does not follow the germline gene, possibly because of a read error. The J gene is TRBJ1-2, the V gene TRBV11-2; the match to TRBD1 covers 8 bases. Germline V gene sequence: CDR1 SGHAT, CDR2 FQNNGV. The CDR3 covers 13 residues. This chain's CDR3 is CASSPGQDYGDPF. CDR3 DNA sequence: TGTGCCAGCAGCCCGGGACAGGACTATGGCGACCCCTTC.

This clonotype was counted ten times or more. V and J are TRBV6-5 and TRBJ1-1; D is unclear. Trimming shortened V by 2 bases and J by 6 bases, and 16 bases separated the two germline ends. CDR3 size: 15 residues. Germline values: CDR1 MNHEY, CDR2 SVGAGI. The CDR3 coding sequence is TGTGCCAGCAGTTACGTCGGAACTACGAGGGCTGAAGCTTTCTTT. Encoded protein: CASSYVGTTRAEAFF.

The genes are TRBV19 and TRBJ1-2; tentatively, D is TRBD1 (5 bases). V lost 9 bases, J lost 7 bases, and 12 bases lay in between. Germline V gene sequence: CDR1 LNHDA, CDR2 SQIVND (reference sequence). The CDR3 spans 11 residues. CDR3 sequence (DNA): TGTGCCAGCCTGGGGGGTTTTGGCTACACCTTC. Protein product: CASLGGFGYTF.

Many counts were recorded for this clonotype. The J gene is TRBJ1-4, the V gene TRBV12-3 or TRBV12-4; tentatively, D is TRBD1 (5 bases). Trimming removed 6 bases from V and 3 bases from J, with 11 bases in between. The length of the CDR3 is 14 residues. DNA for the CDR3: TGTGCCAGCAGCTGGGGCCACCCTAATGAAAAACTGTTTTTT. It yields the protein CASSWGHPNEKLFF.